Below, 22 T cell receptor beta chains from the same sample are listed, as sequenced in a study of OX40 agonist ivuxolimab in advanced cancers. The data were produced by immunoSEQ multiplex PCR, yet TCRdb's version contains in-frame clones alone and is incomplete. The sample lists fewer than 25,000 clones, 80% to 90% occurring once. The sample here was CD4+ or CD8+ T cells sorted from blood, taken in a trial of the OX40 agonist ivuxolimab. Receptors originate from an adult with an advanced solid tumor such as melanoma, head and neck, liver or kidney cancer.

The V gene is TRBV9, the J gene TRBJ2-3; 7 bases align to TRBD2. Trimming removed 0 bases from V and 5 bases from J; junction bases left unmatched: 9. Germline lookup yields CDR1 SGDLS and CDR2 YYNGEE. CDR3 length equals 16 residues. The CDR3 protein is CASSVVAGEFLDTQYF. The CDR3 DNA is TGTGCCAGCAGCGTAGTTGCGGGAGAATTTTTAGATACGCAGTATTTT. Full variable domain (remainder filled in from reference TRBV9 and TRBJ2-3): DSGVTQTPKHLITATGQRVTLRCSPRSGDLSVYWYQQSLDQGLQFLIQYYNGEERAKGNILERFSAQQFPDLHSELNLSSLELGDSALYFCASSVVAGEFLDTQYFGPGTRLTVL.

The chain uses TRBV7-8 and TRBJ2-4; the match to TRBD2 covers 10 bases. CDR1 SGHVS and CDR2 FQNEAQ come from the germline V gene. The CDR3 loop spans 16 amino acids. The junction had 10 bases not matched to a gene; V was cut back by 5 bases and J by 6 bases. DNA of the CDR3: TGTGCCAGCAGCCCCTATTTAGCGGGGGGAGGAAACATTCAGTACTTC. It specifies CASSPYLAGGGNIQYF.

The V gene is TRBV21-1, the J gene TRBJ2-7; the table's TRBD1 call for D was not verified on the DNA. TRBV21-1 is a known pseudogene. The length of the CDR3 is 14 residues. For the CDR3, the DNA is TGTGCCAGCGATTCCGACAGGACTCTCTACGAGCAGTACTTC. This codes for CASDSDRTLYEQYF.

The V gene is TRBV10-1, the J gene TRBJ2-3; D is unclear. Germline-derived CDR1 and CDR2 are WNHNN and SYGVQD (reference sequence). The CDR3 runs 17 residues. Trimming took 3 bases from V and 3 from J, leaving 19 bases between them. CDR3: CASSDTRTTAPTDTQYF. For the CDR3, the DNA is TGCGCCAGCAGTGACACCCGGACGACGGCACCTACAGATACGCAGTATTTT.

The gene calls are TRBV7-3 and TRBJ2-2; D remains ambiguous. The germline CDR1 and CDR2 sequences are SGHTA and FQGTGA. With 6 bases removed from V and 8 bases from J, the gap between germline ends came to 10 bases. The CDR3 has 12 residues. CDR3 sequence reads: CASRALGGELFF. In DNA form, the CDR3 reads TGTGCCAGCAGGGCCCTCGGGGGGGAGCTGTTTTTT.

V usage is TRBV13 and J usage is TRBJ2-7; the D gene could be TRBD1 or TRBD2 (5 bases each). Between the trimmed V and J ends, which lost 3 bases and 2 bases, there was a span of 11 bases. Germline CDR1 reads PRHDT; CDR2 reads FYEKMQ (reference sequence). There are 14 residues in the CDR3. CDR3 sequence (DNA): TGTGCCAGCAGCTTCGGGGCGGCCCCCTACGAGCAGTACTTC. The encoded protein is CASSFGAAPYEQYF.

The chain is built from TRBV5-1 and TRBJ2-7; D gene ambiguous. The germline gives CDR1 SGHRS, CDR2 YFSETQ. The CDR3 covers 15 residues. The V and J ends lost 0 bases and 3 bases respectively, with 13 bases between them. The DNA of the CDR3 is TGCGCCAGCAGCTTGGGAGGATTAGGTCTCTACGAGCAGTACTTC. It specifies CASSLGGLGLYEQYF.

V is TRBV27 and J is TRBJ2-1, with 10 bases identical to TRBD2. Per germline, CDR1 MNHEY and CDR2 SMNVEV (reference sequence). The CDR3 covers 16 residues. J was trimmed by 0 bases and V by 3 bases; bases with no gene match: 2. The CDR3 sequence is CASSLSGGASYNEQFF. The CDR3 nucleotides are TGTGCCAGCAGTTTGAGCGGGGGGGCCTCCTACAATGAGCAGTTCTTC.

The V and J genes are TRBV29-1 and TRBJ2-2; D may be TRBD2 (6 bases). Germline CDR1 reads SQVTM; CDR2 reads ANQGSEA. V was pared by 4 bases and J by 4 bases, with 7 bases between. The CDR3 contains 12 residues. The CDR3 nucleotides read TGCAGCGTTGTCGGGAGCACCGGGGAGCTGTTTTTT. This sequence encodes CSVVGSTGELFF.

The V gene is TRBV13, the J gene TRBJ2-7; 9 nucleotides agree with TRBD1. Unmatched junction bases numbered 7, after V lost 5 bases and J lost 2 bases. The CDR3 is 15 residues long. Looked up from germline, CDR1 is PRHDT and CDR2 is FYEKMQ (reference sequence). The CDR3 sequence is CASSPTGQGTYEQYF. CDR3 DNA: TGTGCCAGCAGCCCAACGGGACAGGGAACCTACGAGCAGTACTTC.

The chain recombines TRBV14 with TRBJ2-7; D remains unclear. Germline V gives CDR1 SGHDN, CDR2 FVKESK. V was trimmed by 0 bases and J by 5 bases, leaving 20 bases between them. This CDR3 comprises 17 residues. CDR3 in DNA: TGTGCCAGCAGCCAAGAAGGCAGATTAGGGCTTTTACACGAGCAGTACTTC. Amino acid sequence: CASSQEGRLGLLHEQYF.

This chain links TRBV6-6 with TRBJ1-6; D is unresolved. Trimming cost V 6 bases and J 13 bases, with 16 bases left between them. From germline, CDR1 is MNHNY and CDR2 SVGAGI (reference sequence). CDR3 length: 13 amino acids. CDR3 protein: CASRELLKSPLHF. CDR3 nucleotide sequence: TGTGCCAGCAGAGAACTATTAAAATCGCCCCTCCACTTT.

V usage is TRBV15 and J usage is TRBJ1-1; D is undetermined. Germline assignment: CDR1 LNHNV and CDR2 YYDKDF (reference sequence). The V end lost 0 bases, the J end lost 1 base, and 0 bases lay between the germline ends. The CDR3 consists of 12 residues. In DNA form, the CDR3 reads TGTGCCACCAGCAGAGAGAACACTGAAGCTTTCTTT. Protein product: CATSRENTEAFF.

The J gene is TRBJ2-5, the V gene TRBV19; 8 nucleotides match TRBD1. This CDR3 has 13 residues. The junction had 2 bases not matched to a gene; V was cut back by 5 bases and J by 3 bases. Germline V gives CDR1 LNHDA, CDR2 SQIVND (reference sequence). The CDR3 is CASSLQGEETQYF. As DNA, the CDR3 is TGTGCCAGTAGTTTACAGGGGGAAGAGACCCAGTACTTC.

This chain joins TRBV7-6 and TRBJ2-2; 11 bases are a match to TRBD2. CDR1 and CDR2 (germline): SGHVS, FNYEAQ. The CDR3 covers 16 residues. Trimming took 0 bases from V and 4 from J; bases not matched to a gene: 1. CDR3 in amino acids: CASSLALAGGTGELFF. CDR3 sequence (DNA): TGTGCCAGCAGCTTAGCCCTAGCGGGAGGCACCGGGGAGCTGTTTTTT.

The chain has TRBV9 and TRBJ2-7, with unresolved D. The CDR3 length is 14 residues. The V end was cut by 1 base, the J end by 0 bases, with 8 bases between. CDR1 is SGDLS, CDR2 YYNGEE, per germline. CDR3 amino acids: CASSVSGFSYEQYF. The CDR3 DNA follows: TGTGCCAGCAGCGTATCCGGCTTCTCCTACGAGCAGTACTTC.

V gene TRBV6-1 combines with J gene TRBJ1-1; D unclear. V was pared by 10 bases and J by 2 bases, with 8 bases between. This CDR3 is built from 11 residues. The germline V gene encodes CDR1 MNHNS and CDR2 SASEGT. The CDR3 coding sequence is TGTGCCACCCTACGTAACACTGAAGCTTTCTTT. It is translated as CATLRNTEAFF.

The CDR3 bases are TGTGCCAGCAGCGTAGAGGCCACCCCTGAAGCTTTCTTT. This gives the protein CASSVEATPEAFF. This chain connects TRBV9 to TRBJ1-1; the D is unclear. V was clipped by 0 bases and J by 6 bases, with 9 bases between them. This CDR3 has 13 amino acids. In germline, CDR1 is SGDLS, CDR2 YYNGEE.

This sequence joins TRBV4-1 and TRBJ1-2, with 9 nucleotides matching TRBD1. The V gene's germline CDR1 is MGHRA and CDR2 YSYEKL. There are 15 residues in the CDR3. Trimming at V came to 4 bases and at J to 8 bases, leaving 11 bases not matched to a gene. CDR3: CASSPRDREFYGYTF. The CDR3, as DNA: TGCGCCAGCAGCCCCCGGGACAGGGAATTTTACGGCTACACCTTC.

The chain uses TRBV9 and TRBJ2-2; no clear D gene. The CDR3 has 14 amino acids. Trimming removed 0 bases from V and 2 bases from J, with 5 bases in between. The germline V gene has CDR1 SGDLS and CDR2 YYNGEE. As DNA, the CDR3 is TGTGCCAGCAGCGTAGTCCAAAACACCGGGGAGCTGTTTTTT. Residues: CASSVVQNTGELFF.

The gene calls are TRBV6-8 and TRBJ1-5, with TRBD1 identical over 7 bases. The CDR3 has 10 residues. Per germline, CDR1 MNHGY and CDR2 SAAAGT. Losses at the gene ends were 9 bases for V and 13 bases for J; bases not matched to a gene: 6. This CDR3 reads CASPETGQHF. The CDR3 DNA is TGTGCCAGTCCCGAGACAGGGCAGCATTTT.

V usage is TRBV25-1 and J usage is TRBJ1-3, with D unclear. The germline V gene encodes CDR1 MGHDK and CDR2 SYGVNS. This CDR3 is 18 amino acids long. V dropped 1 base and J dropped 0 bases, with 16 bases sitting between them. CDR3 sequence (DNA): TGTGCCAGCAGTGAATCCTCATCCCTATTTTTCTCTGGAAACACCATATATTTT. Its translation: CASSESSSLFFSGNTIYF.